These 25 T cell receptor beta chains came from one sample sequenced in a study of cytomegalovirus exposure and HLA in healthy donors. Here immunoSEQ multiplex PCR was the method, and the copy in TCRdb shows in-frame clones only, minus some. The sample carries roughly 130,000 clones, about nine tenths recorded once. Sequencing used PBMCs. These receptors all stem from a man under 40 in good health and CMV-seronegative.

The rearrangement links TRBV30 to TRBJ1-2; 8 bases fit TRBD1. This CDR3 has 15 amino acids. V shed 0 bases and J 6 bases; nucleotides not matched to a gene: 9. Per germline, CDR1 GTSNPN and CDR2 SVGIG (reference sequence). The CDR3 protein is CAWSVVAGGADGYTF. CDR3 nucleotide sequence: TGTGCCTGGAGTGTTGTGGCAGGGGGCGCGGATGGCTACACCTTC.

This chain connects TRBV11-2 to TRBJ1-1; TRBD1 might be the D (5 bases). Germline CDR1 and CDR2: SGHAT and FQNNGV. The CDR3 is 11 residues long. V lost 5 bases, J lost 11 bases, and 12 bases lay in between. The CDR3 coding sequence is TGTGCCAGCAGCCGAGGACACTATGCTTTCTTT. It yields the protein CASSRGHYAFF. Full variable domain (missing parts from reference TRBV11-2 and TRBJ1-1): EAGVAQSPRYKIIEKRQSVAFWCNPISGHATLYWYQQILGQGPKLLIQFQNNGVVDDSQLPKDRFSAERLKGVDSTLKIQPAKLEDSAVYLCASSRGHYAFFGQGTRLTVV.

The V call is TRBV5-1, the J call TRBJ1-3, with TRBD1 matching 7 bases. V lost 0 bases and J lost 9; bases outside the gene matches: 9. Germline CDR1 reads SGHRS; CDR2 reads YFSETQ. The CDR3 runs to 15 residues. This CDR3 is CASSLEGQKGGTIYF. In DNA, the CDR3 is TGCGCCAGCAGCTTGGAGGGACAGAAGGGAGGCACCATATATTTT.

This sequence joins TRBV7-2 and TRBJ2-7; D is uncertain. The CDR3 length is 14 residues. Germline CDR1 is SGHTA and CDR2 is FQGNSA. V gave up 10 bases and J gave up 5 bases, with 21 bases separating them. CDR3 loop: CATSRENPSNEQYF. DNA for the CDR3: TGTGCCACCTCCCGAGAGAATCCTAGTAACGAGCAGTACTTC.

V is TRBV5-1 and J is TRBJ1-2, with D unresolved. Trimming took 0 bases from V and 6 from J, leaving 12 bases between them. CDR1 and CDR2 from the germline V gene are SGHRS and YFSETQ. The CDR3 totals 14 residues. This chain's CDR3 is CASSLVQVSDGYTF. As DNA, the CDR3 is TGCGCCAGCAGCTTGGTGCAGGTGTCGGATGGCTACACCTTC.

The rearrangement links TRBV5-1 to TRBJ1-1, with D maybe TRBD1 (5 bases). CDR3 length: 15 residues. Germline V lookup: CDR1 SGHRS, CDR2 YFSETQ. The V end was cut by 0 bases, the J end by 0 bases, with 9 bases between. The CDR3 loop is CASSLEGNMNTEAFF. DNA of the CDR3: TGCGCCAGCAGCTTGGAGGGGAACATGAACACTGAAGCTTTCTTT.

This clone occurred a few times. The chain uses TRBV6-1 and TRBJ2-7; TRBD2 might be the D (6 bases). The germline V and J ends were trimmed by 7 bases and 0 bases, with 13 bases remaining between them. This CDR3 spans 14 amino acids. From germline, CDR1 is MNHNS and CDR2 SASEGT. The CDR3 spells CASTLGLTSYEQYF. In DNA form, the CDR3 reads TGTGCCAGCACCCTAGGACTAACCTCCTACGAGCAGTACTTC.

This clone was seen once. CDR3 bases: TGTGCCACCAGCAGCGGGACAGGCTACGAGCAGTACTTC. Translated: CATSSGTGYEQYF. The chain has TRBV15 and TRBJ2-7; 8 bases are a match to TRBD1. Germline V gives CDR1 LNHNV, CDR2 YYDKDF (reference sequence). With 3 bases clipped from V and 3 bases from J, the junction kept 1 base outside the gene matches. This CDR3 has 13 residues.

V gene TRBV4-2 combines with J gene TRBJ2-4; 7 bases line up with TRBD2. The CDR3 runs 16 residues. The V gene end was trimmed by 0 bases and the J gene end by 8 bases; junction bases not matched to a gene: 10. The germline gives CDR1 LGHNA, CDR2 YNFKEQ. The CDR3 loop is CASSQESAAGFDIQYF. The CDR3 DNA reads as TGTGCCAGCAGCCAAGAAAGTGCAGCGGGATTTGACATTCAGTACTTC.

V usage is TRBV18 and J usage is TRBJ1-2, with a tentative D call TRBD1 (6 bases). Germline V gene lookup returns CDR1 KGHSH and CDR2 LQKENI. The CDR3 spans 14 residues. V was trimmed by 1 base and J by 4 bases, leaving 10 bases between them. The CDR3 DNA reads as TGTGCCAGCTCACCACAGGGGGAAGGCTATGGCTACACCTTC. Protein product: CASSPQGEGYGYTF.

The chain joins TRBV5-1 to TRBJ1-3; D gene ambiguous. This CDR3 comprises 13 residues. Germline V gene data show CDR1 as SGHRS and CDR2 as YFSETQ. Trimming left V 4 bases short and J 4 bases short, with 9 bases between. The CDR3 loop reads CASSVTDGNTIYF. CDR3 in DNA: TGCGCCAGCAGCGTGACTGACGGAAACACCATATATTTT.

The rearrangement links TRBV29-1 to TRBJ1-1; D remains unclear. The CDR3 sequence is 13 residues long. Germline V CDR1 and CDR2: SQVTM, ANQGSEA. V lost 4 bases to trimming and J lost 0 bases, with 9 bases between them. The CDR3 here is CSVGEHMNTEAFF. The CDR3 DNA is TGCAGCGTTGGTGAACACATGAACACTGAAGCTTTCTTT. The full variable domain, with the rest looked up from reference TRBV29-1 and TRBJ1-1, is SAVISQKPSRDICQRGTSLTIQCQVDSQVTMMFWYRQQPGQSLTLIATANQGSEATYESGFVIDKFPISRPNLTFSTLTVSNMSPEDSSIYLCSVGEHMNTEAFFGQGTRLTVV.

J is TRBJ2-3 and V is TRBV7-2, with TRBD2 matching 7 bases. There are 17 residues in the CDR3. Trimming took 1 base from V and 3 from J; bases not matched to a gene: 10. CDR1 is SGHTA, CDR2 FQGNSA, per germline. In DNA, the CDR3 is TGTGCCAGCAGCTTAGGCCCTAGCGGAGGCGGAACAGATACGCAGTATTTT. Translated, it gives CASSLGPSGGGTDTQYF.

The chain has TRBV2 and TRBJ2-1; 8 nucleotides agree with TRBD1. The CDR3 runs 12 residues. The germline V gene encodes CDR1 SNHLY and CDR2 FYNNEI. V trimming: 6 bases; J trimming: 7 bases; junction bases outside the gene matches: 2. The CDR3 DNA follows: TGTGCCAGCAGCGGACAGGGAAATGAGCAGTTCTTC. Amino acid sequence: CASSGQGNEQFF.

In its sample, this clone was seen once. The chain links TRBV5-4 to TRBJ2-5; tentatively, D is TRBD1 (6 bases). V was clipped by 4 bases and J by 5 bases, with 12 bases between them. CDR3 length equals 13 residues. The germline CDR1 and CDR2 sequences are SGHNT and YYREEE (reference sequence). CDR3 coding DNA: TGTGCCAGCAGCCGGGCCAGGGGTGAGACCCAGTACTTC. This encodes CASSRARGETQYF.

As concerns this clone: The identical CDR3 is also encoded by other nucleotide sequences in the sample. The chain joins TRBV5-1 to TRBJ2-2; D is possibly TRBD2 (6 bases). V lost 0 bases and J lost 0, with 6 bases in between. The germline V gene encodes CDR1 SGHRS and CDR2 YFSETQ. CDR3 length equals 15 residues. CDR3 coding DNA: TGCGCCAGCAGCTTGGGCGGGGCGAACACCGGGGAGCTGTTTTTT. Translated: CASSLGGANTGELFF. Full variable domain (outside the CDR3, taken from reference TRBV5-1 and TRBJ2-2): KAGVTQTPRYLIKTRGQQVTLSCSPISGHRSVSWYQQTPGQGLQFLFEYFSETQRNKGNFPGRFSGRQFSNSRSEMNVSTLELGDSALYLCASSLGGANTGELFFGEGSRLTVL.

V usage is TRBV4-1 and J usage is TRBJ1-2, with 8 bases aligning to TRBD1. Germline V gives CDR1 MGHRA, CDR2 YSYEKL. CDR3 size: 19 residues. V was pared by 0 bases and J by 8 bases, with 20 bases of the junction left unmatched. CDR3 in amino acids: CASSQDRGTGLYLMYGYTF. The CDR3 DNA reads TGCGCCAGCAGCCAAGATCGAGGGACAGGACTATACTTAATGTACGGCTACACCTTC.

V gene TRBV5-1 combines with J gene TRBJ1-1; the D is unclear. Per germline, CDR1 SGHRS and CDR2 YFSETQ. There are 16 residues in the CDR3. V was shortened by 1 base and J by 4 bases, with 17 bases between the two germline ends. CDR3 sequence: CASSLRQTEKGTEAFF. CDR3 DNA: TGCGCCAGCAGCTTGCGTCAAACAGAAAAAGGCACTGAAGCTTTCTTT.

A single count supports this clone. The chain has TRBV6-4 and TRBJ2-1, with unresolved D. The CDR3 is 14 residues long. Germline CDR1 is MRHNA and CDR2 is SNTAGT. Trimming cost V 0 bases and J 6 bases, with 9 bases left between them. The CDR3 loop is CASSDSSASNEQFF. CDR3 sequence (DNA): TGTGCCAGCAGTGACTCGAGTGCGAGCAATGAGCAGTTCTTC.

This rearrangement joins TRBV5-1 to TRBJ2-3; 9 nucleotides align to TRBD1. J was trimmed by 0 bases and V by 2 bases; bases with no gene match: 4. The CDR3 runs 16 residues. Germline CDR1 and CDR2: SGHRS and YFSETQ. As DNA, the CDR3 is TGCGCCAGCAGCTTTTCGGGACAGGGAAGCACAGATACGCAGTATTTT. As protein: CASSFSGQGSTDTQYF.

DNA of the CDR3: TGTGCCAGCAGCCCTAGCCCTGTAGAAGGTCAGCCCCAGCATTTT. Translation: CASSPSPVEGQPQHF. V and J are TRBV7-2 and TRBJ1-5; no reliable D call. CDR1 is SGHTA and CDR2 is FQGNSA in the germline V gene. Trimming removed 5 bases from V and 6 bases from J, with 17 bases in between. The CDR3 is 15 amino acids.

The rearrangement uses TRBV6-5 and TRBJ2-7; a weak D match, TRBD2 (5 bases). Germline CDR1 reads MNHEY; CDR2 reads SVGAGI. This CDR3 is built from 14 residues. Trimming left V 5 bases short and J 5 bases short, with 16 bases between. As DNA, the CDR3 is TGTGCCAGCAGTCTGGACTTAAGAAGCGACGAGCAGTACTTC. It yields the protein CASSLDLRSDEQYF.

The V call is TRBV5-1, the J call TRBJ1-2; a possible D gene is TRBD1 (5 bases). Trimming took 0 bases from V and 3 from J, leaving 9 bases between them. The CDR3 length is 14 residues. Germline-derived CDR1 and CDR2 are SGHRS and YFSETQ. CDR3 in DNA: TGCGCCAGCAGCTTGGGTTCGGGGGACTATGGCTACACCTTC. Translation gives CASSLGSGDYGYTF.

The CDR3 nucleotides are TGTGCCAGCAGTGAACAGGGCGGGAGAGATAATGAAAAACTGTTTTTT. Encoded protein: CASSEQGGRDNEKLFF. The rearrangement uses TRBV25-1 and TRBJ1-4; D perhaps matches TRBD1 (5 bases). Between the trimmed V and J ends, which lost 2 bases and 4 bases, there was a span of 14 bases. From germline, CDR1 is MGHDK and CDR2 SYGVNS. This CDR3 comprises 16 residues.

This rearrangement joins TRBV9 to TRBJ2-2; unclear D gene. This CDR3 has 14 amino acids. V shed 3 bases and J shed 2 bases, with 8 bases lying between them. Germline CDR1 is SGDLS and CDR2 is YYNGEE. CDR3 in amino acids: CASSDQVNTGELFF. As DNA, the CDR3 is TGTGCCAGCAGCGATCAGGTTAACACCGGGGAGCTGTTTTTT.